This is a list of T cell receptor beta chains from one sample in a study of cytomegalovirus exposure and HLA in healthy donors. Profiling relied on immunoSEQ multiplex PCR, and the TCRdb table lists in-frame clones only, not all of them. The repertoire holds hundreds of thousands of clones, with 75% to 80% as singletons. Sequencing was performed on PBMCs. These receptors came from a man aged 18 to 29 in good health and CMV-seronegative. CDR3s include the opening cysteine and the closing phenylalanine or tryptophan. Fields, in order: CDR3 protein, CDR3 DNA, V gene, D gene, clone size, J gene. D genes are given only for firm matches. The size field is filled for only some rows; it gives once, few, many or a size class.

CASSQDRRGADTQYF TGTGCCAGCAGCCAAGATCGGCGGGGCGCAGATACGCAGTATTTT TRBV4-2 . . TRBJ2-3
CASSFGIPYGYTF TGTGCCAGCAGCTTCGGGATACCATATGGCTACACCTTC TRBV11-2 . . TRBJ1-2
CASMVVAGGSYEQYF TGCGCCAGCATGGTAGTAGCGGGGGGCTCCTACGAGCAGTACTTC TRBV5-1 TRBD2 . TRBJ2-7
CASSLRSGGETQYF TGTGCCAGCAGCTTAAGGTCGGGGGGGGAGACCCAGTACTTC TRBV7-2 TRBD2 . TRBJ2-5
CASSASTGTSGVTNTGELFF TGTGCCAGCAGCGCCTCTACCGGGACTAGCGGGGTCACGAACACCGGGGAGCTGTTTTTT TRBV9 TRBD2 once TRBJ2-2
CAWDTNYEQYF TGTGCCTGGGACACGAATTACGAGCAGTACTTC TRBV30 . . TRBJ2-7
CASSQNPQGTVGEQFF TGCGCCAGCAGCCAGAACCCACAGGGCACAGTCGGTGAGCAGTTCTTC TRBV4-3 . . TRBJ2-1
CASSETSGRDTDTQYF TGTGCCAGCAGTGAGACTAGCGGGAGGGACACAGATACGCAGTATTTT TRBV2 TRBD2 few TRBJ2-3
CATSRTTDWNTEAFF TGCGCCACCAGCAGAACAACCGACTGGAACACTGAAGCTTTCTTT TRBV15 . . TRBJ1-1
CASSLQGDETQYF TGCGCCAGCAGCTTGCAGGGGGACGAGACCCAGTACTTC TRBV5-1 TRBD1 . TRBJ2-5
CSAKSEKLFF TGCAGTGCTAAGAGTGAAAAACTGTTTTTT TRBV20-1 . . TRBJ1-4
CASSVTENTEAFF TGTGCCAGCAGTGTAACAGAGAACACTGAAGCTTTCTTT TRBV6-4 . . TRBJ1-1
CASSSSGELFF TGTGCCAGCAGCTCGAGCGGGGAGCTGTTTTTT TRBV11-1 . . TRBJ2-2
CASSSQGDTEAFF TGTGCCAGCAGCTCACAGGGGGACACTGAAGCTTTCTTT TRBV11-2 TRBD1 . TRBJ1-1
CASSLWQPILAPAEPTHRETQYF TGTGCCAGCAGTTTATGGCAGCCCATACTAGCCCCTGCGGAGCCAACTCATCGAGAGACCCAGTACTTC TRBV28 . few TRBJ2-5
CASSFAGQLMNTEAFF TGTGCCAGCAGTTTTGCTGGACAGCTAATGAACACTGAAGCTTTCTTT TRBV28 . . TRBJ1-1
CASSEATGWGTGELFF TGTGCCAGCAGTGAAGCGACAGGGTGGGGAACCGGGGAGCTGTTTTTT TRBV6-1 TRBD1 once TRBJ2-2
CASSDALVSSYEQYF TGTGCCAGCAGTGACGCCCTCGTGAGCTCCTACGAGCAGTACTTC TRBV6-1 . few TRBJ2-7
CAWMPGYNSPLHF TGTGCCTGGATGCCGGGTTATAATTCACCCCTCCACTTT TRBV30 . . TRBJ1-6
CASSDPTSGMKNIQYF TGTGCCAGCAGTGACCCTACTAGCGGCATGAAAAACATTCAGTACTTC TRBV6-1 TRBD2 . TRBJ2-4
CAWSLGRTDTQYF TGTGCCTGGAGTTTGGGGAGAACTGATACGCAGTATTTT TRBV30 . . TRBJ2-3
CASSLGVGQGEKLFF TGCGCCAGCAGCTTGGGGGTCGGACAAGGGGAAAAACTGTTTTTT TRBV5-1 . . TRBJ1-4
CASSQDVGGGYEQYF TGCGCCAGCAGCCAAGATGTAGGGGGTGGCTACGAGCAGTACTTC TRBV4-3 . . TRBJ2-7
CATSREGQTYNEQFF TGTGCCACCAGCAGAGAGGGACAGACTTACAATGAGCAGTTCTTC TRBV15 TRBD1 . TRBJ2-1
CASSPAGTSGETQYF TGTGCCAGCAGCCCGGCCGGGACTAGCGGAGAGACCCAGTACTTC TRBV11-3 TRBD2 . TRBJ2-5
CASGRSTNEKLFF TGTGCCAGCGGGAGATCAACTAATGAAAAACTGTTTTTT TRBV11-2 . . TRBJ1-4
CANVQGSTYGQYF TGTGCCAACGTGCAGGGTTCAACCTACGGGCAGTACTTC TRBV7-9 . . TRBJ2-7
CASSYTPGTGYGYTF TGTGCCAGCAGTTACACACCCGGGACAGGGTATGGCTACACCTTC TRBV28 TRBD1 . TRBJ1-2
CASSLSFLDEQYF TGTGCCAGCAGCCTATCGTTTTTGGACGAGCAGTACTTC TRBV7-3 . . TRBJ2-7
CASMPSLSSGNTIYF TGTGCCAGCATGCCCTCTCTGAGCTCTGGAAACACCATATATTTT TRBV2 . . TRBJ1-3
CASSQDWGQGYEQYF TGTGCCAGCAGCCAAGATTGGGGACAGGGCTACGAGCAGTACTTC TRBV4-2 TRBD1 . TRBJ2-7
CASSQVYGVDEQFF TGCGCCAGCAGCCAAGTTTACGGGGTAGATGAGCAGTTCTTC TRBV4-3 . few TRBJ2-1
CASSLGVLAGAIDTQYF TGTGCCAGCAGCTTAGGCGTCCTAGCGGGAGCTATAGATACGCAGTATTTT TRBV7-2 TRBD2 . TRBJ2-3
CAISESMTSREKLFF TGTGCCATCAGTGAGTCGATGACAAGCCGGGAAAAACTGTTTTTT TRBV10-3 . few TRBJ1-4
CASSMQGSYGYTF TGTGCCAGCAGCATGCAGGGTTCCTATGGCTACACCTTC TRBV5-4 . . TRBJ1-2
CASSFESYEQYF TGTGCCAGCAGCTTCGAGTCCTACGAGCAGTACTTC TRBV11-3 . . TRBJ2-7